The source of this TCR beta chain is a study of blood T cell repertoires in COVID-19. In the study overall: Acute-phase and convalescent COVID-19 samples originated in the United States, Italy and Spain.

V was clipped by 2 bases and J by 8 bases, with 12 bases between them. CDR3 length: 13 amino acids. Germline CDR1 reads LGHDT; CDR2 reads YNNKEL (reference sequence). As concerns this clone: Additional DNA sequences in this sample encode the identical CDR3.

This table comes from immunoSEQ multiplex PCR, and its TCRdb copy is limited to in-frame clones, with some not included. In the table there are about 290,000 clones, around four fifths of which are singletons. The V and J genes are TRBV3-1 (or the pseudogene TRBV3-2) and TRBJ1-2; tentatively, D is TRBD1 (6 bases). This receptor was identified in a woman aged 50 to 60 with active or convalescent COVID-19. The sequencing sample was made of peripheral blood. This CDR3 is CASSQTGLGGYTF. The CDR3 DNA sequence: TGTGCCAGCAGCCAAACAGGGCTGGGGGGCTACACCTTC.